This TCR beta chain was observed in a study of cytomegalovirus exposure and HLA in healthy donors. Study observations and caveats: Subsequent analysis of the 120 or so validation repertoires found a tendency for first-cohort TCR clusters to co-occur. The listing of 150 to 200 TCR beta chains classed them as cytomegalovirus-associated.

Points on this clone: What it binds is unknown.

Produced via immunoSEQ multiplex PCR; TCRdb's table is partial and in-frame only. The sample includes 100,000 to 150,000 clones, 90% to 96% of them seen just once. Germline trimming cut 6 bases from V and 2 bases from J; bases unmatched to any gene: 6. The CDR3 is 15 amino acids. Germline CDR1 is LNHDA and CDR2 is SQIVND (reference sequence). The chain joins TRBV19 to TRBJ2-7; 11 bases agree with TRBD1. Sample: PBMCs. The source is a man younger than 35 in good health and CMV-seronegative. CDR3 nucleotide sequence: TGTGCCAGTAGGCTTGGGGGACAGGGGGCCTACGAGCAGTACTTC. Amino acids: CASRLGGQGAYEQYF.